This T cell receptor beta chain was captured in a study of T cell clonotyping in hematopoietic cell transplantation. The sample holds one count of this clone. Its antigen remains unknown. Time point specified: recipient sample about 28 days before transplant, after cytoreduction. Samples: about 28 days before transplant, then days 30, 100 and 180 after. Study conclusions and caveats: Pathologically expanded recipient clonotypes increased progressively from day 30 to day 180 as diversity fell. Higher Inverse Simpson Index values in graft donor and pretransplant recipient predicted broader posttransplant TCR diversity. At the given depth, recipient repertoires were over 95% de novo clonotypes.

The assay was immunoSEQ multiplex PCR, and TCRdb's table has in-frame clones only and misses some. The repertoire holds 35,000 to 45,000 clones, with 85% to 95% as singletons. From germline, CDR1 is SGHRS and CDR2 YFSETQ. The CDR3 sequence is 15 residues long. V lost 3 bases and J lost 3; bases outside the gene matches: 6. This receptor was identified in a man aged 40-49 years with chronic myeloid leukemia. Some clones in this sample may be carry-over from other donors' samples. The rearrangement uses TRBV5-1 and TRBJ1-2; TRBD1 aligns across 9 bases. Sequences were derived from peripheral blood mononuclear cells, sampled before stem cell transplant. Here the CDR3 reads CASSSPGQGDYGYTF. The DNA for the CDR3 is TGCGCCAGCAGCTCTCCGGGACAGGGAGACTATGGCTACACCTTC.